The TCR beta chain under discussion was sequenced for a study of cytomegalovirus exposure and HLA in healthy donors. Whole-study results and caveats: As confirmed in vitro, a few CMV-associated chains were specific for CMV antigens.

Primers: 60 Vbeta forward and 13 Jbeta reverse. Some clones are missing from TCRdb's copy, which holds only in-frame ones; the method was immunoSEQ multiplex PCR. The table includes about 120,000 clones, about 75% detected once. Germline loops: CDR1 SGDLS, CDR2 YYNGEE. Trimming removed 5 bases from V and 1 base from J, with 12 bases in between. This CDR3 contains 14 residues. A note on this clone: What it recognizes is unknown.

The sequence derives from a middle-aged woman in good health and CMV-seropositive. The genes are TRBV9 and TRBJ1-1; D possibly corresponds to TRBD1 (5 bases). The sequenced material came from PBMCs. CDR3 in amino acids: CASSAQGTNTEAFF. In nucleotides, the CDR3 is TGTGCCAGCAGTGCCCAGGGAACGAACACTGAAGCTTTCTTT.